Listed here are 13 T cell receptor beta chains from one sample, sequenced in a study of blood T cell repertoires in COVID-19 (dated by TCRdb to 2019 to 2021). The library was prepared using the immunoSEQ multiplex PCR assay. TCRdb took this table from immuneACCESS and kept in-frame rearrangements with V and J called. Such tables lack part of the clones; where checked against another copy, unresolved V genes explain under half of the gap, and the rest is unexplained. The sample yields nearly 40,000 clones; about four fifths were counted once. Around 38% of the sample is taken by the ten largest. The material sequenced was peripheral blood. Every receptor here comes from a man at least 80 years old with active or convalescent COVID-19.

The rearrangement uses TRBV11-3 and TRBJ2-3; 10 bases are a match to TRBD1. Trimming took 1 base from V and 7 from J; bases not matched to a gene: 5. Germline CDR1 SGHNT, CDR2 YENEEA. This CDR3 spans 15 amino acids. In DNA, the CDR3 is TGTGCCAGCAGCTTAGGACAGGGGGCATTAAATACGCAGTATTTT. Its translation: CASSLGQGALNTQYF.

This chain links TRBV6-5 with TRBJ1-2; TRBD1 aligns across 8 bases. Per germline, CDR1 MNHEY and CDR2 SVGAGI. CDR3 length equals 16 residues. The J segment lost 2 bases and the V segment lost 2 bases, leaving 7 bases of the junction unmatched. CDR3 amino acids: CASSYDRGGGNYGYTF. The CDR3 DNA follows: TGTGCCAGCAGTTACGACAGGGGTGGGGGGAACTATGGCTACACCTTC.

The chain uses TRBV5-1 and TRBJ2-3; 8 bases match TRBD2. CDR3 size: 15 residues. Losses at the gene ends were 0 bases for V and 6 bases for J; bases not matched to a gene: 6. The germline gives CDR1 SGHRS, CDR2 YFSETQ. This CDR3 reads CASSLGLAIRDTQYF. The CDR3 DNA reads TGCGCCAGCAGCTTGGGACTAGCGATCCGGGATACGCAGTATTTT.

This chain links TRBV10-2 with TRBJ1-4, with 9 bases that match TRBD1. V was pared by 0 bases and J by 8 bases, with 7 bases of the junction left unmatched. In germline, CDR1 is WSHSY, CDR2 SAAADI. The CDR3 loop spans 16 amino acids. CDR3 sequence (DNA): TGCGCCAGCAGTGAGTCGGGACAGGGAGGGAAAGAAAAACTGTTTTTT. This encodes CASSESGQGGKEKLFF.

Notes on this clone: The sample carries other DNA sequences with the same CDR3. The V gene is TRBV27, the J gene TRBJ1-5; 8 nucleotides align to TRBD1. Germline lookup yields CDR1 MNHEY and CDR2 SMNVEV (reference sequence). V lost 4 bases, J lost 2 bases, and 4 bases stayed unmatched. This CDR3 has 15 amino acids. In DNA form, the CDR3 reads TGTGCCAGCAGTTCCGGACAGGGCGGCAATCAGCCCCAGCATTTT. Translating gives CASSSGQGGNQPQHF.

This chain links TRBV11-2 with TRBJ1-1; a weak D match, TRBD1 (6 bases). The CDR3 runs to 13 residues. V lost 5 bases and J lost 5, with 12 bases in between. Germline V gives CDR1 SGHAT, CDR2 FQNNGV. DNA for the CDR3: TGTGCCAGCAGCCAACAGGGTGGTACTGAAGCTTTCTTT. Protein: CASSQQGGTEAFF.

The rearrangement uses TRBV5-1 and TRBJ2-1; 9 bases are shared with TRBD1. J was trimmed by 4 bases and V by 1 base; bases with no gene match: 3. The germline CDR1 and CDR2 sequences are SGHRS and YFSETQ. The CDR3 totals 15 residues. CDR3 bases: TGCGCCAGCAGCTTGCCGGACAGGGGATACAATGAGCAGTTCTTC. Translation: CASSLPDRGYNEQFF.

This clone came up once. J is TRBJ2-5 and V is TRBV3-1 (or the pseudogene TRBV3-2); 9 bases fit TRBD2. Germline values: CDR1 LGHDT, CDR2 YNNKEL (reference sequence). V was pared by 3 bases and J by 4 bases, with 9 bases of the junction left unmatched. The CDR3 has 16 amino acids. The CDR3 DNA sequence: TGTGCCAGCAGCCAGGGCGGGAGGGCCGTTGGAGAGACCCAGTACTTC. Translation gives CASSQGGRAVGETQYF.

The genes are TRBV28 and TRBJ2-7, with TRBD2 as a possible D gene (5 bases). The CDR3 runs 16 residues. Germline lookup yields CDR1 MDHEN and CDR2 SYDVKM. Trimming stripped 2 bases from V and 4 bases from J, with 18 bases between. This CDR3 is CASSLEGGSGHYEQYF. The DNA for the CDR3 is TGTGCCAGCAGTTTAGAAGGAGGTAGTGGGCATTACGAGCAGTACTTC.

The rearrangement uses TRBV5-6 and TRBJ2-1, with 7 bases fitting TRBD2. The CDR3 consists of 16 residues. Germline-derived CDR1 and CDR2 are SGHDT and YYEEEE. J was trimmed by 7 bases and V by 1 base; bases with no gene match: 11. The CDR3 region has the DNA TGTGCCAGCAGCTTGCTAGCGGAAACCCGAAGTAATGAGCAGTTCTTC. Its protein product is CASSLLAETRSNEQFF.

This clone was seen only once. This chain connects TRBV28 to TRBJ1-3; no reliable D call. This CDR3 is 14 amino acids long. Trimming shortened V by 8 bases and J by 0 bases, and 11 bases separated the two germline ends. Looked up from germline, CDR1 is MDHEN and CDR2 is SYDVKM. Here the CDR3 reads CASCGQYSGNTIYF. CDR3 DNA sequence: TGTGCCAGCTGCGGGCAATACTCTGGAAACACCATATATTTT. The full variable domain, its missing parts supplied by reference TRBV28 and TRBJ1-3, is DVKVTQSSRYLVKRTGEKVFLECVQDMDHENMFWYRQDPGLGLRLIYFSYDVKMKEKGDIPEGYSVSREKKERFSLILESASTNQTSMYLCASCGQYSGNTIYFGEGSWLTVV.

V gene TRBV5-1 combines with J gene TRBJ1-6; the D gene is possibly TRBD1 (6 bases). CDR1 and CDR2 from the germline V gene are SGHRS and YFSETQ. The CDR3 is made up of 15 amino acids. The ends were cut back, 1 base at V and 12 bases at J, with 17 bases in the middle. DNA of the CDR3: TGCGCCAGCAGCTTGTATACAGTGACAGGAGGACCCCTCCACTTT. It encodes CASSLYTVTGGPLHF.

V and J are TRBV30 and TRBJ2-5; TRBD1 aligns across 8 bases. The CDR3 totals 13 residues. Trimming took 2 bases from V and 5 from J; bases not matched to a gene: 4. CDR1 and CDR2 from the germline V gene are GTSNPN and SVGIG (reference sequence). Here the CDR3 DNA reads TGTGCCTGGAGTACAGGGGGATCGGAGACCCAGTACTTC. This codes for CAWSTGGSETQYF.